This T cell receptor beta chain appears in the sequencing data of a study of blood T cell repertoires in COVID-19. The overall study: The origin of the acute and convalescent COVID-19 samples was the United States, Italy and Spain. T cells, B-cell-depleted T cells, or PBMCs provided the cDNA or gDNA that served as material.

As handled by the study authors: Counts of nucleated cells, estimated from reference gene primer amplification, were obtained. Assay used: immunoSEQ multiplex PCR; TCRdb lists only in-frame clones, some missing. That table gives V, J and clone size, and the DNA gave D and trimming. The sample carries fewer than 300,000 clones, more than 75% recorded once. V gave up 8 bases and J gave up 7 bases, with 17 bases separating them. The CDR3 loop spans 13 amino acids. The germline V gene has CDR1 MGHRA and CDR2 YSYEKL. The chain joins TRBV4-1 to TRBJ1-2, with D possibly matching TRBD1 (6 bases). Material for sequencing was peripheral blood. The sequence came from a woman aged 40 to 50 who had recovered from COVID-19. The CDR3, as DNA: TGCGCCAGCCGAGGAGAGGGGGTGAGTGGCTACACCTTC. Its translation is CASRGEGVSGYTF.